The 19 T cell receptor beta chains presented below share a single source sample, sequenced in a study of blood T cell repertoires in COVID-19 (dated by TCRdb to 2018 to 2021). Libraries were prepared through the immunoSEQ multiplex PCR assay. TCRdb mirrors the immuneACCESS table, restricted to in-frame sequences. Some clones are absent from its copies; in checked studies, under half trace to an unresolved V gene, and the reason for the others is unknown. Within this sample are some 170,000 clones, with roughly 87% of them counted one time only. Around 4% of the sample is taken by the ten largest. The sequencing sample was made of peripheral blood. The receptors here all came from a woman in her sixties who had recovered from COVID-19.

The V call is TRBV4-2, the J call TRBJ2-5, with 7 bases aligning to TRBD1. This CDR3 comprises 14 residues. V dropped 0 bases and J dropped 7; count of bases not matched to a gene: 5. Germline loops: CDR1 LGHNA, CDR2 YNFKEQ. The CDR3 DNA is TGTGCCAGCAGCCAAGATCTGGGACAGTCGACCCAGTACTTC. This sequence encodes CASSQDLGQSTQYF.

V gene TRBV28 combines with J gene TRBJ2-3, with TRBD2 matching over 7 bases. CDR3 length equals 17 residues. V trimming: 10 bases; J trimming: 0 bases; junction bases outside the gene matches: 16. The germline CDR1 and CDR2 sequences are MDHEN and SYDVKM. The CDR3: CATGGGRGNPSTDTQYF. DNA of the CDR3: TGTGCCACCGGTGGTGGGCGGGGGAACCCTAGCACAGATACGCAGTATTTT.

This clone has only a few counts. J is TRBJ1-1 and V is TRBV28, with 8 bases lining up with TRBD1. CDR1 is MDHEN, CDR2 SYDVKM, per germline. This CDR3 has 15 amino acids. V shed 5 bases and J 0 bases; nucleotides not matched to a gene: 5. The CDR3 loop reads CASSPDRDMNTEAFF. For the CDR3, the DNA is TGTGCCAGCAGTCCGGACAGGGACATGAACACTGAAGCTTTCTTT.

V usage is TRBV10-1 and J usage is TRBJ2-3; 16 nucleotides align to TRBD2. The J segment lost 9 bases and the V segment lost 8 bases, leaving 8 bases of the junction unmatched. This CDR3 is built from 15 residues. Germline assignment: CDR1 WNHNN and CDR2 SYGVQD (reference sequence). The CDR3 is CASQGLAGGHETQYF. The DNA of the CDR3 is TGCGCCAGCCAGGGACTAGCGGGGGGGCATGAGACGCAGTATTTT.

This chain links TRBV5-1 with TRBJ1-3, with 7 bases lining up with TRBD1. The germline CDR1 and CDR2 sequences are SGHRS and YFSETQ. V lost 0 bases, J lost 4 bases, and 1 base stayed unmatched. CDR3 length equals 14 residues. The CDR3 sequence: CASSLAGQGNTIYF. The CDR3 coding sequence is TGCGCCAGCAGCTTGGCGGGACAGGGAAACACCATATATTTT.

This chain uses TRBV5-1 with TRBJ2-1, with 14 bases fitting TRBD2. V lost 4 bases to trimming and J lost 3 bases; unmatched junction nucleotides: 3. This CDR3 is 16 amino acids long. The germline gives CDR1 SGHRS, CDR2 YFSETQ. Here the CDR3 DNA reads TGCGCCAGCAGCCGGACTAGCGGGGGGCACTACAATGAGCAGTTCTTC. This encodes CASSRTSGGHYNEQFF.

The V gene is TRBV19, the J gene TRBJ1-1; D perhaps matches TRBD1 (5 bases). Trimming took 1 base from V and 5 from J, leaving 8 bases between them. Germline CDR1 reads LNHDA; CDR2 reads SQIVND (reference sequence). This CDR3 contains 13 residues. DNA of the CDR3: TGTGCCAGTAGTATAGGGGGCTCGACTGAAGCTTTCTTT. It specifies CASSIGGSTEAFF.

J is TRBJ1-1 and V is TRBV21-1; the D call TRBD1 from the table was never checked on the DNA. TRBV21-1 is designated a pseudogene. The length of the CDR3 is 15 residues. CDR3 in amino acids: CASSKEPGQVDEAFF. Written as DNA, the CDR3 is TGTGCCAGCAGCAAAGAGCCGGGACAGGTAGATGAAGCTTTCTTT.

The chain employs TRBV18 and TRBJ1-5, with 8 bases aligning to TRBD1. Germline V gives CDR1 KGHSH, CDR2 LQKENI. CDR3 length equals 16 residues. J gave up 6 bases and V 3 bases, and 10 bases lay outside the gene matches. The CDR3 DNA follows: TGTGCCAGCTCACCGCGGGATGACAGGGGTGCTCAGCCCCAGCATTTT. Its translation is CASSPRDDRGAQPQHF.

The V and J genes are TRBV10-3 and TRBJ2-1; 9 bases line up with TRBD2. The germline V gene encodes CDR1 ENHRY and CDR2 SYGVKD. Losses at the gene ends were 4 bases for V and 5 bases for J; bases not matched to a gene: 9. The CDR3 length is 16 residues. The CDR3 is CAISGPAGGTHNEQFF. The DNA of the CDR3 is TGTGCCATCAGTGGCCCAGCGGGGGGTACCCACAATGAGCAGTTCTTC.

This sequence joins TRBV15 and TRBJ2-5, with D perhaps matching TRBD1 (6 bases). V shed 3 bases and J shed 0 bases, with 11 bases lying between them. Germline CDR1 LNHNV, CDR2 YYDKDF (reference sequence). The CDR3 covers 15 residues. CDR3 in DNA: TGTGCCACCAGCAGGGAGACAGGCTACCAAGAGACCCAGTACTTC. The encoded protein is CATSRETGYQETQYF. The full variable domain, rest sourced from reference TRBV15 and TRBJ2-5, is DAMVIQNPRYQVTQFGKPVTLSCSQTLNHNVMYWYQQKSSQAPKLLFHYYDKDFNNEADTPDNFQSRRPNTSFCFLDIRSPGLGDTAMYLCATSRETGYQETQYFGPGTRLLVL.

V is TRBV27 and J is TRBJ1-6; D not resolved. CDR3 length equals 14 residues. Germline CDR1 MNHEY, CDR2 SMNVEV (reference sequence). Trimming left V 6 bases short and J 9 bases short, with 15 bases between. CDR3 bases: TGTGCCAGCAGGTTTACATCTCATGGTTCACCCCTCCACTTT. The encoded protein is CASRFTSHGSPLHF.

The chain links TRBV4-3 to TRBJ2-7; 7 nucleotides align to TRBD1. V lost 4 bases to trimming and J lost 4 bases; unmatched junction nucleotides: 10. This CDR3 contains 15 residues. Germline lookup yields CDR1 LGHNA and CDR2 YSLEER. Written as DNA, the CDR3 is TGCGCCAGCAGCCCGTGGGCCACAGGGGTTTACGAGCAGTACTTC. It encodes CASSPWATGVYEQYF.

This clone appeared a few times. The CDR3 nucleotides read TGTGCCATCGGAAGACAGGCCCCGGACACTGAAGCTTTCTTT. Translated, it gives CAIGRQAPDTEAFF. V usage is TRBV10-3 and J usage is TRBJ1-1; D may be TRBD1 (6 bases). Trimming stripped 8 bases from V and 3 bases from J, with 16 bases between. Per germline, CDR1 ENHRY and CDR2 SYGVKD. The CDR3 runs 14 residues.

The V call is TRBV6-2 or TRBV6-3, the J call TRBJ1-1; TRBD1 agrees at 9 bases. V shed 2 bases and J 1 base; nucleotides not matched to a gene: 8. CDR3 length equals 17 residues. The germline V gene encodes CDR1 MNHEY and CDR2 SVGEGT. The CDR3 DNA reads TGTGCCAGCAGTTACCCTTCCCGGGACAGGGAGAACACTGAAGCTTTCTTT. Translation gives CASSYPSRDRENTEAFF.

The chain is built from TRBV5-1 and TRBJ1-1, with a weak D call TRBD1 (6 bases). The V end lost 4 bases, the J end lost 4 bases, and 14 bases lay between the germline ends. The V gene's germline CDR1 is SGHRS and CDR2 YFSETQ. The CDR3 is 14 amino acids. The CDR3 region has the DNA TGCGCCAGCAGCCTAGGGGGGGCGGGCACTGAAGCTTTCTTT. This gives the protein CASSLGGAGTEAFF.

The chain recombines TRBV20-1 with TRBJ1-2; the D is unclear. Germline V gene lookup returns CDR1 DFQATT and CDR2 SNEGSKA (reference sequence). Trimming removed 5 bases at V and 8 bases at J, with 12 bases between. The CDR3 has 11 amino acids. CDR3 amino acids: CSALFSGGYTF. CDR3 sequence (DNA): TGCAGTGCTCTTTTTTCTGGCGGCTACACCTTC.

The genes are TRBV4-1 and TRBJ1-6; D is unresolved. There are 15 residues in the CDR3. Trimming pared 0 bases from V and 10 bases from J, leaving 13 bases between. CDR1 is MGHRA, CDR2 YSYEKL, per germline. The CDR3 DNA follows: TGCGCCAGCAGCCAAGAGGGCAAATTCACCTCACCCCTCCACTTT. Encoded protein: CASSQEGKFTSPLHF.

This clone was seen a single time. The rearrangement links TRBV5-1 to TRBJ1-3; perhaps TRBD1 as D (5 bases). The germline V and J ends were trimmed by 5 bases and 0 bases, with 12 bases remaining between them. The CDR3 contains 15 residues. Germline V gives CDR1 SGHRS, CDR2 YFSETQ. CDR3 region: CASSPSGGSGNTIYF. CDR3 in DNA: TGCGCCAGCAGTCCTTCGGGGGGCTCTGGAAACACCATATATTTT.